A selection of T cell receptor beta chains follows, all from one sample in a study of blood T cell repertoires in COVID-19. Only in-frame clones appear in the TCRdb table, and some are missing; sequencing was by immunoSEQ multiplex PCR. Of 150,000 to 200,000 clones in the sample, roughly 86% were seen once. Sequencing was carried out using peripheral blood. All receptors come from a man aged 35 to 55 with active or convalescent COVID-19. CDR3s include the opening cysteine and the closing phenylalanine or tryptophan. Each record gives: J gene, D gene, V gene, CDR3 protein. D genes are given only for firm matches.

TRBJ2-1 | TRBD1 | TRBV3-1/TRBV3-2 | CASSHTGTEYNEQFF
TRBJ1-5 | - | TRBV2 | CASSELDTNQPQHF
TRBJ2-7 | TRBD1 | TRBV24-1 | CATSDPPGQGSAEQYF
TRBJ1-1 | - | TRBV9 | CASSWDTGGREAFF
TRBJ2-7 | - | TRBV11-2 | CASSLDLQGSYEQYF
TRBJ2-7 | - | TRBV5-4 | CASSSWTEMYEQYF
TRBJ1-1 | - | TRBV6-2/TRBV6-3 | CASSYVREGSVEAFF
TRBJ2-3 | TRBD1 | TRBV18 | CASSQGQGAADTQYF
TRBJ1-1 | - | TRBV9 | CASSVTGLSEAFF
TRBJ2-7 | - | TRBV7-9 | CASSSNYEQYF
TRBJ2-7 | TRBD2 | TRBV6-5 | CASSYHREVAYEQYF
TRBJ2-3 | TRBD2 | TRBV9 | CASSVGGLSATDTQYF
TRBJ1-2 | - | TRBV28 | CASSLTANYGYTF
TRBJ2-7 | TRBD1 | TRBV5-1 | CASSLGDRDTYEQYF
TRBJ1-3 | - | TRBV9 | CASSSGAGSISGNTIYF
TRBJ2-5 | - | TRBV7-9 | CASSSLEETQYF
TRBJ2-1 | - | TRBV6-1 | CASSEALTGNEQFF
TRBJ2-4 | TRBD1 | TRBV3-1/TRBV3-2 | CASSQAGGKNIQYF
TRBJ1-3 | TRBD1 | TRBV29-1 | CSAGQGTGNTIYF